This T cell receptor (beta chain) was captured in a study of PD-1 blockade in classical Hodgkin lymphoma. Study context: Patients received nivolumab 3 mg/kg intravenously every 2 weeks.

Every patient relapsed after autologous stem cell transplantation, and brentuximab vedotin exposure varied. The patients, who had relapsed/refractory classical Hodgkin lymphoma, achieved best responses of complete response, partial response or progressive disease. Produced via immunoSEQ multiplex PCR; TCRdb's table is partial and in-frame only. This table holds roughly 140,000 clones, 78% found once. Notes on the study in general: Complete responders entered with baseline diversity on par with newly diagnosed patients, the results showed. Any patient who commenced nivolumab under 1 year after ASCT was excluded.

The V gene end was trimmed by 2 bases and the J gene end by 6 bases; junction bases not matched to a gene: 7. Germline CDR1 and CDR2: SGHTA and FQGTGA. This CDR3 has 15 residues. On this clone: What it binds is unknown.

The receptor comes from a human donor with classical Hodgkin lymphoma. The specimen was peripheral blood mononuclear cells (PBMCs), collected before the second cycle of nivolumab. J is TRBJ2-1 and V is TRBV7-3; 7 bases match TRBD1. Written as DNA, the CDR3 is TGTGCCAGCAGCTTAGACAACAGGGGTGGCAATGAGCAGTTCTTC. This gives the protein CASSLDNRGGNEQFF.